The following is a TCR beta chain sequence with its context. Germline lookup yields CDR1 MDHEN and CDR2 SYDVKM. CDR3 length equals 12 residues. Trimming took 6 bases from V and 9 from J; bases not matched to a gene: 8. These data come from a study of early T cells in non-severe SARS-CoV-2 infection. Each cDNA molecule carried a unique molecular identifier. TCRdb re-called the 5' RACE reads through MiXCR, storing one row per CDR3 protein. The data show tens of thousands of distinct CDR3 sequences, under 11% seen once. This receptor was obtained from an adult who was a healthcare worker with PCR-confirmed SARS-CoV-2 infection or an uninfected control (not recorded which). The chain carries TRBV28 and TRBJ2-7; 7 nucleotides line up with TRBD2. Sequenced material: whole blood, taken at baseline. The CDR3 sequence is CASSTGLVVQYF. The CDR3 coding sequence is TGTGCCAGCAGCACCGGACTAGTAGTGCAGTACTTC.